The TCR beta chain described here comes from a study of CD4 T cells in relation to SARS-CoV-2 and coronaviruses. The wider study: After around 10 days of antigen culture, PBMC TCR beta CDR3s were sequenced.

CD4+ T cells from unexposed donors were obtained before the COVID-19 pandemic (2011-2018). CD4+ T cells were isolated from the cells after less than 13 days of culture. As cell numbers allowed, unexposed-donor CD4+ T cells faced SARS-CoV-2 S/N and four cold-coronavirus spikes. This CDR3 region has 13 residues. V lost 7 bases and J lost 4, with 13 bases in between. Measured with immunoSEQ multiplex PCR; TCRdb has only the in-frame clones, and not every one. The repertoire consists of 18,000 or so clones, with roughly four fifths occurring once and the leading ten covering about a fifth. Notes on this clone: Its specificity is not known.

The rearrangement joins TRBV12-3 or TRBV12-4 to TRBJ1-2; D remains ambiguous. Material for sequencing was CD4+ T cells from PBMCs, cultured in vitro. The sequence was collected from a human donor in good health. The chain's CDR3 is CASKGGPAYGYTF. The DNA for the CDR3 is TGTGCCAGCAAGGGCGGGCCGGCCTATGGCTACACCTTC.